The 6 T cell receptor beta chains presented below share a single source sample, sequenced in a study of blood T cell repertoires in COVID-19. Data came from immunoSEQ multiplex PCR; TCRdb stores just in-frame clones and leaves some out. The table lists around 460,000 clones, 85% to 90% of them singletons. The sample comprised peripheral blood. The receptors here all came from a man younger than 30 with COVID-19, enrolled during active disease.

The sample holds one count of this clone. The rearrangement uses TRBV10-1 and TRBJ2-3, with 9 bases fitting TRBD1. The CDR3 has 14 residues. The junction had 5 bases not matched to a gene; V was cut back by 5 bases and J by 5 bases. Germline V gene data show CDR1 as WNHNN and CDR2 as SYGVQD (reference sequence). The CDR3 nucleotides are TGCGCCAGCAGTTCACAGGGGGCAAGAGATACGCAGTATTTT. It is translated as CASSSQGARDTQYF.

The chain joins TRBV5-4 to TRBJ2-3, with TRBD2 matching over 9 bases. Germline CDR1 and CDR2: SGHNT and YYREEE (reference sequence). V gave up 1 base and J gave up 1 base; unmatched junction bases: 7. This CDR3 has 17 residues. The DNA for the CDR3 is TGTGCCAGCAGCTTGAGTGGCGGGGGGGGAGGCACAGATACGCAGTATTTT. Its protein product is CASSLSGGGGGTDTQYF. The full variable domain, completed using reference TRBV5-4 and TRBJ2-3, is ETGVTQSPTHLIKTRGQQVTLRCSSQSGHNTVSWYQQALGQGPQFIFQYYREEENGRGNFPPRFSGLQFPNYSSELNVNALELDDSALYLCASSLSGGGGGTDTQYFGPGTRLTVL.

The rearrangement links TRBV12-5 to TRBJ2-7, with 9 bases that match TRBD2. This CDR3 is built from 15 residues. The junction had 6 bases not matched to a gene; V was cut back by 0 bases and J by 6 bases. In germline, CDR1 is LGHNT, CDR2 FRNRAP. The CDR3, as DNA: TGTGCTAGTGGTTTGGTACTGGGTAGCGGGGGCGAGCAGTACTTC. It codes for CASGLVLGSGGEQYF. Combining the CDR3 with reference TRBV12-5 and TRBJ2-7 gives the whole variable domain DARVTQTPRHKVTEMGQEVTMRCQPILGHNTVFWYRQTMMQGLELLAYFRNRAPLDDSGMPKDRFSAEMPDATLATLKIQPSEPRDSAVYFCASGLVLGSGGEQYFGPGTRLTVT.

V is TRBV6-5 and J is TRBJ1-3, with D perhaps TRBD1 (6 bases). V was clipped by 3 bases and J by 3 bases, with 15 bases between them. Germline-derived CDR1 and CDR2 are MNHEY and SVGAGI. The CDR3 is 16 amino acids. CDR3 sequence: CASSYSGGFSGNTIYF. As DNA, the CDR3 is TGTGCCAGCAGTTATTCGGGGGGCTTTAGTGGAAACACCATATATTTT.

The V and J genes are TRBV2 and TRBJ1-5; 10 positions agree with TRBD1. The J segment lost 4 bases and the V segment lost 6 bases, leaving 6 bases of the junction unmatched. The CDR3 runs to 15 residues. The germline V gene has CDR1 SNHLY and CDR2 FYNNEI. The DNA of the CDR3 is TGTGCCAGCAGCCAGGGACAGGGGCAGAATCAGCCCCAGCATTTT. Its protein product is CASSQGQGQNQPQHF.

The chain employs TRBV10-3 and TRBJ2-5; 9 positions match TRBD1. After removal of 6 bases from V and 4 bases from J, the junction contained 6 bases not matched to a gene. CDR1 and CDR2 from the germline V gene are ENHRY and SYGVKD. There are 14 residues in the CDR3. CDR3 DNA: TGTGCCATCAGCGGAGACAGGGGGATAGAGACCCAGTACTTC. The encoded protein is CAISGDRGIETQYF.